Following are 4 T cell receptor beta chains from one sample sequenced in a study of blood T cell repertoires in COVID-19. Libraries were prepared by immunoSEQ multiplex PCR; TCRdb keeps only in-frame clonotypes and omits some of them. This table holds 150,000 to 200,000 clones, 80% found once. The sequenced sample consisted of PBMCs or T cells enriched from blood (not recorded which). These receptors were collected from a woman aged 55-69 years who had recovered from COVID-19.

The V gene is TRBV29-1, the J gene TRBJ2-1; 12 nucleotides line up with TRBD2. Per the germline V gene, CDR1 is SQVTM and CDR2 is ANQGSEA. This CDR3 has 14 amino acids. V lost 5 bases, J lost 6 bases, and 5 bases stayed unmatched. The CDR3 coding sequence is TGCAGCGTTAAAGGACTAGCGGGGATCAATGAGCAGTTCTTC. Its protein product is CSVKGLAGINEQFF.

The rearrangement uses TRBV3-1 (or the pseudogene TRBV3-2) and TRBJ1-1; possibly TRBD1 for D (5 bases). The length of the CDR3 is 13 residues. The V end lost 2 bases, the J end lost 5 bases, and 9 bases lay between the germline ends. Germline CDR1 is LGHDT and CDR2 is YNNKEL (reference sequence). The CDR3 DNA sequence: TGTGCCAGCAGCCAACCAGGGTGGACTGAAGCTTTCTTT. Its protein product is CASSQPGWTEAFF.

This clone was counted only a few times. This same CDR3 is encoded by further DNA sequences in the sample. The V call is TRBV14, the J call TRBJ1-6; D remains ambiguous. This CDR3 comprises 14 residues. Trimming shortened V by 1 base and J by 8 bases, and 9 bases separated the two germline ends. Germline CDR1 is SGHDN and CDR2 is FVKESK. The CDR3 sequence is CASSQGREYSPLHF. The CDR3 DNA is TGTGCCAGCAGCCAAGGTCGGGAATATTCACCCCTCCACTTT.

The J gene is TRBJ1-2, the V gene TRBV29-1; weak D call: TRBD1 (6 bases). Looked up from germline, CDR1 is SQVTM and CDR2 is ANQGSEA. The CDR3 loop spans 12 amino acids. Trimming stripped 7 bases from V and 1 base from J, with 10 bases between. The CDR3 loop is CSAGQFNYGYTF. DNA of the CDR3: TGCAGCGCCGGACAGTTTAACTATGGCTACACCTTC. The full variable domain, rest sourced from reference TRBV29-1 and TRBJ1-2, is SAVISQKPSRDICQRGTSLTIQCQVDSQVTMMFWYRQQPGQSLTLIATANQGSEATYESGFVIDKFPISRPNLTFSTLTVSNMSPEDSSIYLCSAGQFNYGYTFGSGTRLTVV.